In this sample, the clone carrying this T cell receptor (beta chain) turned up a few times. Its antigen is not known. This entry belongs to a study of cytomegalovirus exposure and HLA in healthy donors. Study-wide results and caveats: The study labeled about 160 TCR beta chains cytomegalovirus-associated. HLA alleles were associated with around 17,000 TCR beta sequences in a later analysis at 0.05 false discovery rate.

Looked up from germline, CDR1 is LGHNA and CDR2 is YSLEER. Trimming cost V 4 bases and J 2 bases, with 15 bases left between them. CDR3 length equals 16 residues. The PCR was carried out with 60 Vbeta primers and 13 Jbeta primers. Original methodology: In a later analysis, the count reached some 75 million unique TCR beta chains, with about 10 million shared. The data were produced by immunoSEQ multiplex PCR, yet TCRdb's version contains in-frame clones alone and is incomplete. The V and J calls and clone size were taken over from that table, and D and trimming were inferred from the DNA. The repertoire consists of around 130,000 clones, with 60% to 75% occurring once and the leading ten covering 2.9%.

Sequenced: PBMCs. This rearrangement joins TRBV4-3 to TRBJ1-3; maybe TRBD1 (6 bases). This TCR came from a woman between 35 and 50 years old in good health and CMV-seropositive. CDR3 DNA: TGCGCCAGCAGCCCTACAGGGCCAGGAACTGGAAACACCATATATTTT. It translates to CASSPTGPGTGNTIYF.